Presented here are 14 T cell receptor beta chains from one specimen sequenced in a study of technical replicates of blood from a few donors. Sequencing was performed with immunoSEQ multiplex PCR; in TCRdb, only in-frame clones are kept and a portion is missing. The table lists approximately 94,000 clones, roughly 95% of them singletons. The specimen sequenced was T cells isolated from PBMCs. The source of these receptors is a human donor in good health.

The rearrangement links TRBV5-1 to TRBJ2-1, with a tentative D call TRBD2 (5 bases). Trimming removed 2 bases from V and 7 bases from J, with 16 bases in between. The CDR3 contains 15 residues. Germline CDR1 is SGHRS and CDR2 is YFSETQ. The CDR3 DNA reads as TGCGCCAGCAGCTTACTAGTCGGGGTGGAAAATGAGCAGTTCTTC. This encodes CASSLLVGVENEQFF. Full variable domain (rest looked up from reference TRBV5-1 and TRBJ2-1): KAGVTQTPRYLIKTRGQQVTLSCSPISGHRSVSWYQQTPGQGLQFLFEYFSETQRNKGNFPGRFSGRQFSNSRSEMNVSTLELGDSALYLCASSLLVGVENEQFFGPGTRLTVL.

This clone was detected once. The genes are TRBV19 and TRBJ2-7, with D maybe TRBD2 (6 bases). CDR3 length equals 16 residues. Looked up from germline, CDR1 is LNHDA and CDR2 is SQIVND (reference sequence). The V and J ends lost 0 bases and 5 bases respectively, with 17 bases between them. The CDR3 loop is CASSIDTWRGRNEQYF. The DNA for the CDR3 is TGTGCCAGTAGTATAGACACCTGGAGGGGACGGAACGAGCAGTACTTC.

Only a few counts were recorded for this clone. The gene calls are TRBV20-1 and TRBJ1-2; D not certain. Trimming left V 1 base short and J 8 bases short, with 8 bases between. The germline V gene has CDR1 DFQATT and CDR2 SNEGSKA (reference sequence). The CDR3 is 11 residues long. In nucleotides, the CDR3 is TGCAGTGCTAGAGCTCCGGGAGGCTACACCTTC. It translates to CSARAPGGYTF.

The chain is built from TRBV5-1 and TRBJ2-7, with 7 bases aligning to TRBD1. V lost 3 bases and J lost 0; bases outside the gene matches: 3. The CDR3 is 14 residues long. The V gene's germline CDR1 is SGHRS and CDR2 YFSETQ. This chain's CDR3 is CASSWDSLSYEQYF. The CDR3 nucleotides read TGCGCCAGCAGCTGGGACAGTCTCTCCTACGAGCAGTACTTC. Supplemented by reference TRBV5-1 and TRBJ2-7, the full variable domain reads KAGVTQTPRYLIKTRGQQVTLSCSPISGHRSVSWYQQTPGQGLQFLFEYFSETQRNKGNFPGRFSGRQFSNSRSEMNVSTLELGDSALYLCASSWDSLSYEQYFGPGTRLTVT.

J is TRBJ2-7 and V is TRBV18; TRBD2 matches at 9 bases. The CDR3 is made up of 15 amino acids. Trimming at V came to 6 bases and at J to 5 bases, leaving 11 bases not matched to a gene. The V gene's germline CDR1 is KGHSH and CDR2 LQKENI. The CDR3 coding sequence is TGTGCCAGCTCTCCGGGGGGCCTAGCGGGAAACGAGCAGTACTTC. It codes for CASSPGGLAGNEQYF.

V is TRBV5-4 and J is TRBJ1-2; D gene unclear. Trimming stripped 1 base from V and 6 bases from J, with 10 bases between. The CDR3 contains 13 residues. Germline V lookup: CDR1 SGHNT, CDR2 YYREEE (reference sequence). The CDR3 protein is CASSLFETDGYTF. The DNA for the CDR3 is TGTGCCAGCAGCTTGTTTGAAACGGATGGCTACACCTTC.

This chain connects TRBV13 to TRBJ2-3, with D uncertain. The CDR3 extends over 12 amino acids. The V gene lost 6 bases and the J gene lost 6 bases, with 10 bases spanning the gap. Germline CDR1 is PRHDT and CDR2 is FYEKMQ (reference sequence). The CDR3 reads CASSPFRDTQYF. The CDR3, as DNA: TGTGCCAGCAGTCCATTCCGGGATACGCAGTATTTT.

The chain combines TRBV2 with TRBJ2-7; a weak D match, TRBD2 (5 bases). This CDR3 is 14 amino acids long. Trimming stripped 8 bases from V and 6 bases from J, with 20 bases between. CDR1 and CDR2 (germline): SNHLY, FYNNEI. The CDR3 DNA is TGTGCCAGCCGTCGGCGGGCCGCGTCGGGCGAGCAGTACTTC. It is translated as CASRRRAASGEQYF.

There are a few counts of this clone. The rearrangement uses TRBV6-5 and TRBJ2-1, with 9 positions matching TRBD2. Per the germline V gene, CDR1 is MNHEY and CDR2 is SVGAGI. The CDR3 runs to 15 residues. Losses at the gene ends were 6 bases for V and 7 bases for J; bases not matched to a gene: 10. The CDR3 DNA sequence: TGTGCCAGCAGGCCAATTAGCGGGAGAGAGAATGAGCAGTTCTTC. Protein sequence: CASRPISGRENEQFF.

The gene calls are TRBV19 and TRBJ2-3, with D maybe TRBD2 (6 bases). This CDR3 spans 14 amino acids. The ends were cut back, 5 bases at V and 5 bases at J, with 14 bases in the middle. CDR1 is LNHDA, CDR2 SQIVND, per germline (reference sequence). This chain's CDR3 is CASSWAGMRDTQYF. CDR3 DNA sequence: TGTGCCAGTAGTTGGGCGGGAATGAGAGATACGCAGTATTTT. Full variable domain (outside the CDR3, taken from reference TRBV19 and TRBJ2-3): DGGITQSPKYLFRKEGQNVTLSCEQNLNHDAMYWYRQDPGQGLRLIYYSQIVNDFQKGDIAEGYSVSREKKESFPLTVTSAQKNPTAFYLCASSWAGMRDTQYFGPGTRLTVL.

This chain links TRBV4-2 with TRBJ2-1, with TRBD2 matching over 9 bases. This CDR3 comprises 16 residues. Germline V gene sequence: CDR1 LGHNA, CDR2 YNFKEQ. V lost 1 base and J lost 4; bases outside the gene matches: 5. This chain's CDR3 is CASSQVGLAPYNEQFF. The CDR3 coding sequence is TGTGCCAGCAGCCAAGTCGGACTAGCGCCGTACAATGAGCAGTTCTTC.

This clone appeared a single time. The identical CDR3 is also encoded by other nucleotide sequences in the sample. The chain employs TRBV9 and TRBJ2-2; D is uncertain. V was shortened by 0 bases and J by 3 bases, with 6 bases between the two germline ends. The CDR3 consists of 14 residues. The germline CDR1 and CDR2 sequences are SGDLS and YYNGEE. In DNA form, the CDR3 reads TGTGCCAGCAGCGTAGGAGGAGACACCGGGGAGCTGTTTTTT. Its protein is CASSVGGDTGELFF.

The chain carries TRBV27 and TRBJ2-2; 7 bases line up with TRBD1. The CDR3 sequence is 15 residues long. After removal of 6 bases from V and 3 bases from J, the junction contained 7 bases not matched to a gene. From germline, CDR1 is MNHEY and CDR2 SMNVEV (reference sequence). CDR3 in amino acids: CASRFGTDYTGELFF. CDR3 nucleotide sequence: TGTGCCAGCAGATTCGGGACAGATTACACCGGGGAGCTGTTTTTT.

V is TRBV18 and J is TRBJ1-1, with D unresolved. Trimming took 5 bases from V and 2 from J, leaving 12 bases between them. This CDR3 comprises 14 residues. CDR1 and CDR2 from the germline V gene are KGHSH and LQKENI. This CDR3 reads CASSFSGSNTEAFF. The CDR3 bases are TGTGCCAGCTCATTCTCCGGGTCCAACACTGAAGCTTTCTTT. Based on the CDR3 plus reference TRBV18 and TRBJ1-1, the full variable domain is NAGVMQNPRHLVRRRGQEARLRCSPMKGHSHVYWYRQLPEEGLKFMVYLQKENIIDESGMPKERFSAEFPKEGPSILRIQQVVRGDSAAYFCASSFSGSNTEAFFGQGTRLTVV.